Below, 20 T cell receptor beta chains from the same sample are listed, as sequenced in a study of CD8+CD57+ T cells in acquired aplastic anemia. The use of genomic DNA as template underpinned the TCR beta VDJ and CDR3 profiling. TCRdb recomputed calls from the reads with MiXCR, one row per CDR3 protein. The table shows 55,000 to 80,000 distinct CDR3 sequences, with around half occurring only once. The material sequenced was sorted CD4+, CD8+, or CD8+CD57+ T cells (not recorded which) from PBMCs. These receptor sequences come from a human donor in good health, serving as a control.

The rearrangement uses TRBV10-3 and TRBJ1-1; maybe TRBD1 (6 bases). Germline V gives CDR1 ENHRY, CDR2 SYGVKD. V dropped 3 bases and J dropped 0 bases, with 11 bases sitting between them. The CDR3 has 15 residues. The CDR3 DNA reads TGTGCCATCAGTGATCAGGGGAAGATGAACACTGAAGCTTTCTTT. Protein: CAISDQGKMNTEAFF.

This chain connects TRBV20-1 to TRBJ1-5; a possible D gene is TRBD1 (6 bases). The V and J ends lost 2 bases and 4 bases respectively, with 9 bases between them. The CDR3 totals 13 residues. The germline V gene has CDR1 DFQATT and CDR2 SNEGSKA (reference sequence). The CDR3 bases are TGCAGTGCTAGATGGGACACAAATCAGCCCCAGCATTTT. Protein: CSARWDTNQPQHF.

The chain has TRBV20-1 and TRBJ2-7; D gene uncertain. This CDR3 spans 13 amino acids. Germline V gives CDR1 DFQATT, CDR2 SNEGSKA (reference sequence). V was cut by 1 base and J by 3 bases, with 10 bases left in between. The DNA for the CDR3 is TGCAGTGCTAGAGCGGCCGACCGCTACGAGCAGTACTTC. It yields the protein CSARAADRYEQYF.

The rearrangement uses TRBV29-1 and TRBJ2-5; 7 nucleotides line up with TRBD2. The CDR3 totals 12 residues. With V trimmed by 3 bases and J by 5 bases, 3 bases remained unmatched. CDR1 is SQVTM and CDR2 is ANQGSEA in the germline V gene. CDR3 residues: CSVDSGLETQYF. The DNA for the CDR3 is TGCAGCGTTGATAGCGGGCTTGAGACCCAGTACTTC.

The chain couples TRBV20-1 to TRBJ2-5; D may be TRBD1 or TRBD2 (5 bases each). Trimming removed 3 bases at V and 4 bases at J, with 15 bases between. CDR3 length: 14 amino acids. CDR1 is DFQATT and CDR2 is SNEGSKA in the germline V gene (reference sequence). CDR3 sequence reads: CSASGTQGTETQYF. The CDR3 bases are TGCAGTGCTAGCGGGACCCAAGGTACAGAGACCCAGTACTTC.

A note on this clonotype: A much more abundant neighbour one base away suggests this may be a read error. The chain employs TRBV27 and TRBJ1-2; tentative D call: TRBD1 (5 bases). CDR1 MNHEY and CDR2 SMNVEV come from the germline V gene (reference sequence). With 2 bases removed from V and 4 bases from J, the gap between germline ends came to 17 bases. The CDR3 runs to 16 residues. CDR3 sequence (DNA): TGTGCCAGCAGTTTAACCAGTCAGGGAAAAGCCTATGGCTACACCTTC. Its protein product is CASSLTSQGKAYGYTF.

The chain carries TRBV19 and TRBJ1-4; possible D gene TRBD1, 5 bases. CDR3 length: 14 amino acids. CDR1 is LNHDA and CDR2 is SQIVND in the germline V gene (reference sequence). Trimming stripped 4 bases from V and 7 bases from J, with 13 bases between. The CDR3 is CASSTRVGTEKLFF. DNA for the CDR3: TGTGCCAGTAGTACTAGGGTAGGGACTGAAAAACTGTTTTTT.

The rearrangement links TRBV2 to TRBJ2-5; 15 bases are a match to TRBD2. The length of the CDR3 is 16 residues. Looked up from germline, CDR1 is SNHLY and CDR2 is FYNNEI. The ends lost 1 base at V and 7 bases at J; junction bases unmatched: 4. DNA of the CDR3: TGTGCCAGCAGTGAAGACTCGGGACTAGCGGGGGGGACCCAGTACTTC. It yields the protein CASSEDSGLAGGTQYF.

This clonotype occurred once. J is TRBJ2-1 and V is TRBV11-2; D gene unclear. V lost 2 bases to trimming and J lost 5 bases, with 13 bases between them. CDR1 is SGHAT and CDR2 is FQNNGV in the germline V gene. This CDR3 contains 15 residues. This chain's CDR3 is CASSLMSNPNNEQFF. Here the CDR3 DNA reads TGTGCCAGCAGCTTAATGTCTAACCCCAACAATGAGCAGTTCTTC.

This clonotype was found many times. V gene TRBV19 combines with J gene TRBJ1-1, with TRBD1 matching 7 bases. The CDR3 is made up of 17 amino acids. V lost 5 bases, J lost 0 bases, and 12 bases stayed unmatched. Per germline, CDR1 LNHDA and CDR2 SQIVND (reference sequence). Here the CDR3 DNA reads TGTGCCAGTAGTTCTCATCTTGGACAGGCCATGAACACTGAAGCTTTCTTT. It translates to CASSSHLGQAMNTEAFF.

The rearrangement links TRBV5-1 to TRBJ1-1, with D unresolved. Trimming took off 1 base at V and 3 bases at J, with 10 bases between the two ends. Germline V gives CDR1 SGHRS, CDR2 YFSETQ. This CDR3 has 14 residues. Here the CDR3 reads CASSLRVGDTEAFF. CDR3 DNA: TGCGCCAGCAGCTTGCGGGTCGGGGACACTGAAGCTTTCTTT.

There are many counts of this clonotype. The genes are TRBV7-9 and TRBJ2-1, with D hard to call. CDR1 and CDR2 (germline): SEHNR, FQNEAQ (reference sequence). V dropped 3 bases and J dropped 8 bases, with 17 bases sitting between them. This CDR3 is built from 15 residues. CDR3 sequence reads: CASSFVPGVLDEQFF. DNA for the CDR3: TGTGCCAGCAGCTTCGTTCCAGGTGTGTTGGATGAGCAGTTCTTC.

This clonotype was picked up a small number of times. This rearrangement joins TRBV6-1 to TRBJ1-3; no firm D call. CDR3 size: 15 residues. Germline assignment: CDR1 MNHNS and CDR2 SASEGT. The germline V and J ends were trimmed by 6 bases and 4 bases, with 16 bases remaining between them. The CDR3 spells CASSQSEGSGNTIYF. In nucleotides, the CDR3 is TGTGCCAGCAGCCAAAGTGAGGGAAGCGGAAACACCATATATTTT.

This clonotype was observed many times. The rearrangement uses TRBV7-8 and TRBJ2-3, with TRBD2 as a possible D gene (6 bases). This CDR3 has 16 residues. Per germline, CDR1 SGHVS and CDR2 FQNEAQ. V lost 5 bases to trimming and J lost 4 bases, with 19 bases between them. Here the CDR3 reads CASSPAWRGVPDTQYF. CDR3 in DNA: TGTGCCAGCAGCCCGGCTTGGAGGGGAGTGCCAGATACGCAGTATTTT.

V usage is TRBV7-2 and J usage is TRBJ2-7, with TRBD1 identical over 8 bases. V was pared by 1 base and J by 6 bases, with 5 bases of the junction left unmatched. CDR3 length: 14 residues. Germline values: CDR1 SGHTA, CDR2 FQGNSA. The CDR3, as DNA: TGTGCCAGCAGCTTAGGGACAGGGCAAGGCGAGCAGTACTTC. This gives the protein CASSLGTGQGEQYF.

The chain couples TRBV19 to TRBJ1-5; D unresolved. The CDR3 contains 16 residues. Trimming removed 5 bases at V and 0 bases at J, with 14 bases between. The V gene's germline CDR1 is LNHDA and CDR2 SQIVND (reference sequence). The CDR3 reads CASSARKHYSNQPQHF. CDR3 nucleotide sequence: TGTGCCAGTAGTGCACGAAAGCATTATAGCAATCAGCCCCAGCATTTT.

Only a few counts were recorded for this clonotype. The rearrangement links TRBV2 to TRBJ1-2, with TRBD1 matching 7 bases. V lost 4 bases and J lost 4; bases outside the gene matches: 6. CDR1 is SNHLY and CDR2 is FYNNEI in the germline V gene. The CDR3 is 14 residues long. CDR3 sequence (DNA): TGTGCCAGCAGTGGTCAACAGGGGAGCTATGGCTACACCTTC. Translating it yields CASSGQQGSYGYTF.

The chain combines TRBV5-5 with TRBJ2-7; perhaps D is TRBD1 or TRBD2 (5 bases each). The V end lost 6 bases, the J end lost 4 bases, and 23 bases lay between the germline ends. Germline values: CDR1 SGHKS, CDR2 YYEKEE (reference sequence). This CDR3 has 16 amino acids. The chain's CDR3 is CASNGAEVVAGYEQYF. For the CDR3, the DNA is TGTGCCAGCAACGGGGCAGAGGTAGTGGCCGGGTACGAGCAGTACTTC.

This clonotype appeared many times. The chain is built from TRBV5-6 and TRBJ2-5, with TRBD1 matching 10 bases. V shed 2 bases and J 5 bases; nucleotides not matched to a gene: 9. CDR1 and CDR2 (germline): SGHDT, YYEEEE. CDR3 size: 16 residues. The DNA for the CDR3 is TGTGCCAGCAGCTTCGGGACAGGGGCCCTGGGGGAGACCCAGTACTTC. Residues: CASSFGTGALGETQYF.

The V call is TRBV7-2, the J call TRBJ2-2; D is perhaps TRBD1 (6 bases). The V and J ends lost 4 bases and 7 bases respectively, with 10 bases between them. This CDR3 is 13 amino acids long. Germline values: CDR1 SGHTA, CDR2 FQGNSA. Written as DNA, the CDR3 is TGTGCCAGCAGCTCACAAGGGGGCGGGGAGCTGTTTTTT. As protein: CASSSQGGGELFF.